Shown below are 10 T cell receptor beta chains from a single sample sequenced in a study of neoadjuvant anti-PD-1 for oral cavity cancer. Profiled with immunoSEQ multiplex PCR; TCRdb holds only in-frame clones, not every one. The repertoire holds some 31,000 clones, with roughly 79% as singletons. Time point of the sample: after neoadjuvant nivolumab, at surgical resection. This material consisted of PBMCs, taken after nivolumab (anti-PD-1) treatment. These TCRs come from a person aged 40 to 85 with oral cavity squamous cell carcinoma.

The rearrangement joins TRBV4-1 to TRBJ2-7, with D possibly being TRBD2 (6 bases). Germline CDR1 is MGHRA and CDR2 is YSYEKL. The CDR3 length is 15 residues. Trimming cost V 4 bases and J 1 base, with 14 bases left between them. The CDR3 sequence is CASSRVEGRSYEQYF. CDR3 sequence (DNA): TGCGCCAGCAGCCGAGTGGAGGGTCGGTCCTACGAGCAGTACTTC.

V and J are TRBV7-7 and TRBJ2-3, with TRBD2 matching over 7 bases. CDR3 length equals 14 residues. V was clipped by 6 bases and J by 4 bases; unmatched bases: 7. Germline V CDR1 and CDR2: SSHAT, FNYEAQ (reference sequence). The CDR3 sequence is CASSPGRVADTQYF. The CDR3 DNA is TGTGCCAGCAGTCCTGGGAGGGTGGCAGATACGCAGTATTTT.

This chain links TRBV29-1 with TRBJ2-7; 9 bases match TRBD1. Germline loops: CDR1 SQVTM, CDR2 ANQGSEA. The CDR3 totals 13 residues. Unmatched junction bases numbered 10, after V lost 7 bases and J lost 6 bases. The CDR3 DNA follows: TGCAGCGCTACCCGAACAGGGGGCCTCGAGCAGTACTTC. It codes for CSATRTGGLEQYF.

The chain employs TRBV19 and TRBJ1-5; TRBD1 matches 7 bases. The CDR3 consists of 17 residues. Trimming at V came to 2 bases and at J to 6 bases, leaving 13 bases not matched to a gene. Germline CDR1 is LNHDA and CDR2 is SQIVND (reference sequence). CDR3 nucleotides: TGTGCCAGTAGTATATCATCCTCCGGGACAGATATTCAGCCCCAGCATTTT. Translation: CASSISSSGTDIQPQHF.

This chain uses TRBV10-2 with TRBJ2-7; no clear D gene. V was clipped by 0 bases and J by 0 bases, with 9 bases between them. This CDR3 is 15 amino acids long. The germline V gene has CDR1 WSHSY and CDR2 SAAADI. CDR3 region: CASSESSGSSYEQYF. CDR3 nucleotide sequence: TGCGCCAGCAGTGAGTCGAGTGGCAGCTCCTACGAGCAGTACTTC.

Here the CDR3 reads CASSPPPGAGTEAFF. CDR3 nucleotide sequence: TGCGCCAGCAGCCCACCCCCAGGGGCAGGGACTGAAGCTTTCTTT. This chain uses TRBV5-1 with TRBJ1-1, with D tentatively TRBD1 (6 bases). Germline assignment: CDR1 SGHRS and CDR2 YFSETQ. V was clipped by 4 bases and J by 5 bases, with 18 bases between them. The CDR3 extends over 15 amino acids.

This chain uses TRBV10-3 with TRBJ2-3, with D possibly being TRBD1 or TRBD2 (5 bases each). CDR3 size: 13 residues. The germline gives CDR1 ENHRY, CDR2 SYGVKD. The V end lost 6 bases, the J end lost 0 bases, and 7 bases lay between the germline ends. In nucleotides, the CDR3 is TGTGCCATCAGGGGACGTAGCACAGATACGCAGTATTTT. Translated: CAIRGRSTDTQYF.

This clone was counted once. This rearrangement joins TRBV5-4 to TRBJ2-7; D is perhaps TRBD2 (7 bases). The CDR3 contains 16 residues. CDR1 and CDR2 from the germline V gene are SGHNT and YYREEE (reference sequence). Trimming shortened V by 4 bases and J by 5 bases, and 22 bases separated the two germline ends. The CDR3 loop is CASSKGGGLEFNEQYF. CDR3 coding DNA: TGTGCCAGCAGCAAAGGGGGGGGGTTGGAATTCAACGAGCAGTACTTC.

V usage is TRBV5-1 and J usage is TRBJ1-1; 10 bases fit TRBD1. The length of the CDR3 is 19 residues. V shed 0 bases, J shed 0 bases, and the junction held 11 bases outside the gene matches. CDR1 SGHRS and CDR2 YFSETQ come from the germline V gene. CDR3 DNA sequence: TGCGCCAGCAGCTTGGAAGGGACAGGGGATTACACAATGAACACTGAAGCTTTCTTT. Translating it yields CASSLEGTGDYTMNTEAFF.

The CDR3 here is CASSYPDRGTETQYF. The CDR3 DNA reads as TGTGCCAGCAGTTACCCGGACAGGGGCACAGAGACCCAGTACTTC. This chain uses TRBV6-5 with TRBJ2-5; 9 nucleotides agree with TRBD1. Trimming at V came to 2 bases and at J to 4 bases, leaving 5 bases not matched to a gene. CDR1 and CDR2 from the germline V gene are MNHEY and SVGAGI. The CDR3 is 15 amino acids.